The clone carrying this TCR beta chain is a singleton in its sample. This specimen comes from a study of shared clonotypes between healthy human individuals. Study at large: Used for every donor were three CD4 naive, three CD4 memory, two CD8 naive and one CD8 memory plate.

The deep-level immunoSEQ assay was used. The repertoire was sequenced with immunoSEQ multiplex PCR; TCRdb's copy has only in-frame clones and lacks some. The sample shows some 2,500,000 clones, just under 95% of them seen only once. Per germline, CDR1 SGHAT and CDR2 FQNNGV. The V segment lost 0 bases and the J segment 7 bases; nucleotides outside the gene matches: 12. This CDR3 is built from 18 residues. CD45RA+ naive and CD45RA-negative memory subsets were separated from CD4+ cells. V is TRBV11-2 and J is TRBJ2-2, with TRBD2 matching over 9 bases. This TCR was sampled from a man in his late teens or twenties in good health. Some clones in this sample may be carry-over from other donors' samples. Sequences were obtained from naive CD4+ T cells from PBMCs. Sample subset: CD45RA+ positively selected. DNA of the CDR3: TGTGCCAGCAGCTTAGATTTAAGCGGGAGGCCCCGTGGCGGGGAGCTGTTTTTT. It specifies CASSLDLSGRPRGGELFF.